Shown below are 6 T cell receptor beta chains from a single sample sequenced in a study of Graves' ophthalmopathy and Graves' hyperthyroidism. TCR beta CDR3 regions were amplified from RNA transcripts. The authors performed first-round RT-PCR with HTBI primers and then a second-round multiplex PCR. TCRdb called the multiplex PCR reads again in MiXCR, with one record for every CDR3 protein. The data contain about 590,000 distinct CDR3 sequences, 35% to 45% of them singletons. The sequencing input was peripheral blood or thyroid tissue (not recorded which). These receptors originate from an adult man with Graves' hyperthyroidism.

This clonotype was recorded many times. The V call is TRBV14, the J call TRBJ1-1, with D possibly TRBD1 on 6 matching bases. Germline CDR1 reads SGHDN; CDR2 reads FVKESK. The CDR3 is 14 amino acids. V was trimmed by 1 base and J by 5 bases, leaving 11 bases between them. The CDR3 protein is CASSQAGTMTEAFF. As DNA, the CDR3 is TGTGCCAGCAGCCAAGCCGGGACAATGACTGAAGCTTTCTTT.

This clonotype showed up many times. The rearrangement links TRBV19 to TRBJ1-2, with D tentatively TRBD1 (5 bases). The CDR3 runs to 15 residues. Germline loops: CDR1 LNHDA, CDR2 SQIVND (reference sequence). Deletions cut 5 bases from V and 2 bases from J, with 15 bases between. The CDR3 protein is CASSDSLTDNYGYTF. CDR3 bases: TGTGCCAGTAGTGATAGTTTGACAGACAACTATGGCTACACCTTC.

In this sample, this clonotype turned up a few times. At one boundary the junction diverges from the germline segment, which might be a read error. The chain links TRBV7-9 to TRBJ1-1; D is unresolved. Germline V gene data show CDR1 as SEHNR and CDR2 as FQNEAQ (reference sequence). The CDR3 loop spans 14 amino acids. CDR3 residues: CVSSLSSWDTEAFF. CDR3 sequence (DNA): TGTGTCAGCAGCTTAAGCTCTTGGGACACTGAAGCTTTCTTT.

The table lists this clonotype with many counts. This chain links TRBV7-2 with TRBJ2-5, with 12 bases matching TRBD2. This CDR3 region has 16 residues. V was clipped by 2 bases and J by 4 bases; unmatched bases: 5. CDR1 is SGHTA and CDR2 is FQGNSA in the germline V gene. The CDR3 sequence: CASSLRGTSGSETQYF. The CDR3, as DNA: TGTGCCAGCAGCTTACGCGGGACTAGCGGGTCAGAGACCCAGTACTTC.

Ten or more counts support this clonotype. This chain joins TRBV25-1 and TRBJ1-4, with a possible D match to TRBD1 (6 bases). V was shortened by 0 bases and J by 3 bases, with 8 bases between the two germline ends. The CDR3 consists of 15 residues. Germline V gene lookup returns CDR1 MGHDK and CDR2 SYGVNS. CDR3 nucleotide sequence: TGTGCCAGCAGTGAATACAAGGGGGCTAATGAAAAACTGTTTTTT. This translates into CASSEYKGANEKLFF. Variable domain in full (rest from reference TRBV25-1 and TRBJ1-4): EADIYQTPRYLVIGTGKKITLECSQTMGHDKMYWYQQDPGMELHLIHYSYGVNSTEKGDLSSESTVSRIRTEHFPLTLESARPSHTSQYLCASSEYKGANEKLFFGSGTQLSVL.

The V call is TRBV7-9, the J call TRBJ2-7; 7 nucleotides agree with TRBD1. Germline-derived CDR1 and CDR2 are SEHNR and FQNEAQ (reference sequence). The CDR3 is 14 residues long. J lost 5 bases, V lost 3 bases, and 7 bases had no gene match. CDR3: CASSFGQAFHEQYF. The DNA for the CDR3 is TGTGCCAGCAGCTTTGGACAGGCATTTCACGAGCAGTACTTC.